The T cell receptor beta chain described here comes from a study of PD-L1 blockade in urothelial cancer. Study-level background: Each patient had 0 to 3 earlier chemotherapy regimens.

The time point was: pretreatment peripheral blood. Sample contribution per patient ranged from 1 to 8, covering pretreatment and on-treatment. Concerning this clone itself: The antigen is unknown.

Regarding the study as a whole: Below-median pretreatment blood TCR clonality was a predictor of better survival.

The CDR3 sequence is 13 residues long. Germline assignment: CDR1 MNHNY and CDR2 SVGAGI (reference sequence). V was pared by 3 bases and J by 5 bases, with 8 bases between. Templates that were synthetic TCR analogs were spiked into each PCR. Data came from immunoSEQ multiplex PCR; TCRdb stores just in-frame clones and leaves some out. The sample yields tens of thousands of clones, roughly 89% seen once. V and J are TRBV6-6 and TRBJ1-5, with D tentatively TRBD1 (6 bases). This sequence was found in a woman aged 55-69 years with urothelial cancer. The sample consisted of PBMCs, taken around atezolizumab (anti-PD-L1) treatment. The DNA of the CDR3 is TGTGCCAGCAGTTATAAGGGGGATCAGCCCCAGCATTTT. Amino acid sequence: CASSYKGDQPQHF.